The rows below give T cell receptor beta chains drawn from one sample of a study of cytomegalovirus exposure and HLA in healthy donors. Assay: immunoSEQ multiplex PCR; the TCRdb copy retains only in-frame clones and omits some. Of 190,000 or so clones in the sample, roughly 78% were seen once. What was sequenced was PBMCs. The receptor source for this set is a boy younger than 18 in good health and CMV-seronegative. CDR3s include the opening cysteine and the closing phenylalanine or tryptophan. A D gene is named only where the DNA matches it firmly. Where a row states a size, it is once, few, many or the class of an expanded clone; other rows omit it.

>few|TRBJ2-7|TRBV30|TRBD2
CAWSGLAGVSYEQYF
TGTGCCTGGAGCGGACTAGCGGGGGTCTCCTACGAGCAGTACTTC
>-|TRBJ2-4|TRBV7-8|-
CASSLGRENIQYF
TGTGCCAGCAGCCTAGGGAGAGAAAACATTCAGTACTTC
>-|TRBJ1-6|TRBV5-4|TRBD1
CASSTDRGNSPLHF
TGTGCCAGCAGCACCGACAGGGGTAATTCACCCCTCCACTTT
>-|TRBJ2-7|TRBV5-6|-
CASSFVSQGTYEQYF
TGTGCCAGCAGCTTCGTCTCTCAGGGTACCTACGAGCAGTACTTC
>-|TRBJ2-7|TRBV9|-
CASSLTGSAYEQYF
TGTGCCAGCAGCCTAACAGGGTCCGCCTACGAGCAGTACTTC
>-|TRBJ2-4|TRBV5-1|-
CASSLTAAKNIQYF
TGCGCCAGCAGCTTGACAGCAGCCAAAAACATTCAGTACTTC
>-|TRBJ2-5|TRBV7-7|-
CASSLARGETQYF
TGTGCTAGCAGCTTAGCCAGAGGAGAGACCCAGTACTTC
>-|TRBJ2-1|TRBV28|-
CASSFPGDEQFF
TGTGCCAGCAGTTTTCCAGGCGATGAGCAGTTCTTC
>-|TRBJ2-7|TRBV6-1|TRBD2
CASSLRLASAYEQYF
TGTGCCAGCAGCCTCCGACTAGCGTCTGCCTACGAGCAGTACTTC
>-|TRBJ2-2|TRBV6-1|TRBD1
CASSETGVATGELFF
TGTGCCAGCAGCGAAACAGGGGTGGCCACCGGGGAGCTGTTTTTT
>-|TRBJ2-7|TRBV5-4|TRBD2
CASSLGGLDISYEQYF
TGTGCCAGCAGCTTGGGTGGACTAGATATCTCCTACGAGCAGTACTTC
>-|TRBJ2-6|TRBV6-5|TRBD1
CASRTQGTGANVLTF
TGTGCCAGCAGGACACAGGGGACTGGGGCCAACGTCCTGACTTTC
>-|TRBJ2-1|TRBV5-4|-
CASSPPLGDTMKQFF
TGTGCCAGCAGCCCCCCTCTGGGCGATACAATGAAGCAGTTCTTC
>-|TRBJ1-2|TRBV5-4|TRBD1
CASSLRMGQDYGYTF
TGTGCCAGCAGCCTGAGGATGGGACAGGACTATGGCTACACCTTC
>-|TRBJ2-7|TRBV7-6|TRBD1
CASSRQGDSEYEQYF
TGTGCCAGCAGCCGACAGGGGGATAGCGAATACGAGCAGTACTTC
>few|TRBJ1-1|TRBV12-5|-
CASGLVFGGRATEAFF
TGTGCTAGTGGTTTGGTATTCGGGGGGCGCGCGACTGAAGCTTTCTTT
>-|TRBJ1-6|TRBV10-3|-
CAISESSFRNSPLHF
TGTGCCATCAGTGAGTCGAGTTTTCGGAATTCACCCCTCCACTTT
>-|TRBJ1-1|TRBV9|-
CASSELQGKDTEAFF
TGTGCCAGCAGCGAATTACAGGGAAAGGACACTGAAGCTTTCTTT
>-|TRBJ2-3|TRBV12-5|-
CASGLVLGMGTDTQYF
TGTGCTAGTGGTTTGGTACTAGGGATGGGCACAGATACGCAGTATTTT
>-|TRBJ2-7|TRBV11-2|TRBD1
CASSAGTGGGYEQYF
TGTGCCAGCAGCGCCGGGACAGGGGGCGGCTACGAGCAGTACTTC
>-|TRBJ1-5|TRBV28|-
CASSLQGRQPQHF
TGTGCCAGCAGTTTACAGGGCCGTCAGCCCCAGCATTTT
>-|TRBJ1-6|TRBV5-6|-
CASSHERGIYNSPLHF
TGTGCCAGCAGCCACGAGCGGGGCATCTATAATTCACCCCTCCACTTT
>once|TRBJ2-7|TRBV19|TRBD1
CASRSGQGPSYEQYF
TGTGCCAGTAGATCGGGACAGGGACCCTCCTACGAGCAGTACTTC
>few|TRBJ2-4|TRBV4-1|-
CASSQLPQGEAKNIQYF
TGCGCCAGCAGCCAACTGCCACAGGGTGAGGCCAAAAACATTCAGTACTTC
>-|TRBJ2-7|TRBV6-5|-
CASSYWRGKEGEQYF
TGTGCCAGCAGTTACTGGAGGGGTAAAGAGGGCGAGCAGTACTTC
>-|TRBJ2-1|TRBV10-3|-
CAISELAVPEQFF
TGTGCCATCAGTGAGTTGGCGGTACCCGAGCAGTTCTTC
>-|TRBJ2-1|TRBV6-1|-
CASSEIMEYEQFF
TGTGCCAGCAGTGAAATTATGGAGTATGAGCAGTTCTTC
>-|TRBJ2-7|TRBV18|TRBD2
CASSPGTTLEPYEQYF
TGTGCCAGCTCACCCGGGACTACCCTTGAGCCCTACGAGCAGTACTTC
>-|TRBJ2-1|TRBV7-3|TRBD1
CASSLQGEEQFF
TGTGCCAGCAGCTTACAGGGGGAGGAGCAGTTCTTC